Listed here are 9 T cell receptor beta chains from one sample, sequenced in a study of T cell repertoires in cytomegalovirus infection. TCRdb itself ran the reads through MiXCR, one entry per CDR3 protein. Of around 58,000 distinct CDR3 sequences listed, around 20% are singletons. For these receptors, no antigen is known. Sequenced material: CD8+ T cells from cultured PBMCs, taken from culture after CMV antigen stimulation. All receptors derive from a human donor in good health (CMV status not recorded). Some clones in this sample may be carry-over from other donors' samples.

The chain has TRBV12-3 or TRBV12-4 and TRBJ2-1; a weak D match, TRBD2 (7 bases). The CDR3 is 18 amino acids. V was pared by 6 bases and J by 0 bases, with 21 bases between. CDR3 in DNA: TGTGCCAGCAGACCCTTCGGGGGGCTGCAGAGCTCCTACAATGAGCAGTTCTTC. Residues: CASRPFGGLQSSYNEQFF.

This clonotype came up a few times. The chain employs TRBV11-3 and TRBJ1-4, with unresolved D. The CDR3 length is 15 residues. V was shortened by 5 bases and J by 4 bases, with 14 bases between the two germline ends. Germline loops: CDR1 SGHNT, CDR2 YENEEA. CDR3 loop: CASSRRERINEKLFF. DNA of the CDR3: TGTGCCAGCAGCCGTCGGGAGCGGATTAATGAAAAACTGTTTTTT. Filled out from reference TRBV11-3 and TRBJ1-4, the complete variable domain reads EAGVVQSPRYKIIEKKQPVAFWCNPISGHNTLYWYLQNLGQGPELLIRYENEEAVDDSQLPKDRFSAERLKGVDSTLKIQPAELGDSAVYLCASSRRERINEKLFFGSGTQLSVL.

This clonotype was observed a few times. This chain joins TRBV4-2 and TRBJ2-3; 8 bases match TRBD2. Germline loops: CDR1 LGHNA, CDR2 YNFKEQ. Unmatched junction bases numbered 15, after V lost 4 bases and J lost 3 bases. The CDR3 sequence is 18 residues long. The CDR3 region has the DNA TGTGCCAGCAGCCTCGAGCAATCCGGGGGGGCTATTACAGATACGCAGTATTTT. It codes for CASSLEQSGGAITDTQYF.

The chain is built from TRBV27 and TRBJ2-3; 14 bases fit TRBD2. Germline V gives CDR1 MNHEY, CDR2 SMNVEV (reference sequence). The junction had 6 bases not matched to a gene; V was cut back by 5 bases and J by 2 bases. The CDR3 is 17 residues long. The CDR3: CASSPRTSGGITDTQYF. CDR3 nucleotide sequence: TGTGCCAGCAGTCCGCGGACTAGCGGGGGGATCACAGATACGCAGTATTTT.

The chain combines TRBV12-3 or TRBV12-4 with TRBJ1-5; D remains ambiguous. This CDR3 spans 12 amino acids. V lost 6 bases to trimming and J lost 15 bases, with 18 bases between them. The CDR3 DNA reads TGTGCCAGCAGCCTGAGTTCCACCGTTAGGCATTTT. Protein: CASSLSSTVRHF.

This sequence joins TRBV5-8 and TRBJ2-3, with 9 nucleotides matching TRBD1. V lost 3 bases to trimming and J lost 3 bases; unmatched junction nucleotides: 8. The CDR3 length is 16 residues. CDR1 and CDR2 (germline): SGHTS, YDEGEE. The CDR3 region has the DNA TGTGCCAGCAGCTGGGTTCGGGACAGGGAGACAGATACGCAGTATTTT. It codes for CASSWVRDRETDTQYF.

The chain combines TRBV28 with TRBJ1-4; D might be TRBD1 (6 bases). Trimming pared 3 bases from V and 7 bases from J, leaving 9 bases between. This CDR3 contains 13 residues. The germline CDR1 and CDR2 sequences are MDHEN and SYDVKM. CDR3 coding DNA: TGTGCCAGCAGTTTTAGGGGGGGTGAAAAACTGTTTTTT. Residues: CASSFRGGEKLFF.

This clonotype showed up many times. The chain employs TRBV7-9 and TRBJ2-3; 7 nucleotides line up with TRBD1. The V segment lost 5 bases and the J segment 2 bases; nucleotides outside the gene matches: 4. CDR1 and CDR2 (germline): SEHNR, FQNEAQ (reference sequence). This CDR3 is 14 amino acids long. The CDR3 protein is CASSPTGNTDTQYF. The CDR3 DNA reads TGTGCCAGCAGCCCGACAGGGAACACAGATACGCAGTATTTT.

The chain has TRBV7-8 and TRBJ1-5, with D uncertain. The CDR3 consists of 16 residues. From germline, CDR1 is SGHVS and CDR2 FQNEAQ. V lost 0 bases and J 1 base, leaving 10 bases between the germline ends. CDR3: CASSLAMAGSNQPQHF. The DNA of the CDR3 is TGTGCCAGCAGCTTAGCGATGGCAGGAAGCAATCAGCCCCAGCATTTT.